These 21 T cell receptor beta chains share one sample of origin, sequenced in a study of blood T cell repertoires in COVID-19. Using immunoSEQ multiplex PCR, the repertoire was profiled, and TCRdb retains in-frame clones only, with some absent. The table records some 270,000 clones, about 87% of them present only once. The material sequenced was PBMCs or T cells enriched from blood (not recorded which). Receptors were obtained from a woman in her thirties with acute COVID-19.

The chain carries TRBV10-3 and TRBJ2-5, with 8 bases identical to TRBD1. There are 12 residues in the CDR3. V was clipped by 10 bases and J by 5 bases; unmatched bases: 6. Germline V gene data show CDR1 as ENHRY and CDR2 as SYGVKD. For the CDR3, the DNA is TGTGCCACTCAGGGGGCTCCGGAGACCCAGTACTTC. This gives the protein CATQGAPETQYF.

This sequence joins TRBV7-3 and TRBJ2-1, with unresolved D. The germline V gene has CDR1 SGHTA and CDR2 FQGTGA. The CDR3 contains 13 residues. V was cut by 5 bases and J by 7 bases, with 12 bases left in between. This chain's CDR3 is CASSPVLSNEQFF. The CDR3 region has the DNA TGTGCCAGCAGCCCTGTCCTAAGTAATGAGCAGTTCTTC.

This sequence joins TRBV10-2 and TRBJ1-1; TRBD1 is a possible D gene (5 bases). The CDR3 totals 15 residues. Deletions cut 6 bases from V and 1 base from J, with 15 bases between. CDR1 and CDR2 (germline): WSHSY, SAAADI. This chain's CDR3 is CASSFKSGGNTEAFF. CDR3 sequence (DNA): TGCGCCAGCAGCTTCAAATCGGGGGGGAACACTGAAGCTTTCTTT.

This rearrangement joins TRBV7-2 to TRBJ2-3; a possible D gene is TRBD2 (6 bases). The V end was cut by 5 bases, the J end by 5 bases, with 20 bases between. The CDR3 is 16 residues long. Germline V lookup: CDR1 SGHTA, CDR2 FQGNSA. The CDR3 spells CASSHLSGTFGDTQYF. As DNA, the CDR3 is TGTGCCAGCAGCCATCTATCCGGGACTTTCGGAGATACGCAGTATTTT.

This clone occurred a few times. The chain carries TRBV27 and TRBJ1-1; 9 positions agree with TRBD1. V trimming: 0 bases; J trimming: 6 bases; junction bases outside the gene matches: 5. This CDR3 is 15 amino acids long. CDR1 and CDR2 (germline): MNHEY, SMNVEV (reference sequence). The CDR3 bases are TGTGCCAGCAGTTTATCGGGACAGGGTATCCCTGAAGCTTTCTTT. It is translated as CASSLSGQGIPEAFF.

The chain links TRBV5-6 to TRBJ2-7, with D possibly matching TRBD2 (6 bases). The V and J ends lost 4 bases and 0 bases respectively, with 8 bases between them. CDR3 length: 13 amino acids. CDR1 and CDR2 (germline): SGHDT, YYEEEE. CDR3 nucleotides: TGTGCCAGCAGCCACGGGGGCTCCTACGAGCAGTACTTC. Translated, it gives CASSHGGSYEQYF.

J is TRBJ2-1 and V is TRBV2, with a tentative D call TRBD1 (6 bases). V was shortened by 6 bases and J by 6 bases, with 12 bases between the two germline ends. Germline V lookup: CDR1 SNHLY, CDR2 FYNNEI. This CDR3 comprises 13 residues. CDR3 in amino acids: CASSLQGTNEQFF. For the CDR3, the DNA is TGTGCCAGCAGCCTACAGGGAACCAATGAGCAGTTCTTC.

DNA of the CDR3: TGTGCCACCAGTCCCGTATCTAGAGGGACAGAGGGCAATGAGCAGTTCTTC. As protein: CATSPVSRGTEGNEQFF. The V and J genes are TRBV24-1 and TRBJ2-1; 7 nucleotides agree with TRBD1. The CDR3 sequence is 17 residues long. Germline-derived CDR1 and CDR2 are KGHDR and SFDVKD. J was trimmed by 6 bases and V by 6 bases; bases with no gene match: 16.

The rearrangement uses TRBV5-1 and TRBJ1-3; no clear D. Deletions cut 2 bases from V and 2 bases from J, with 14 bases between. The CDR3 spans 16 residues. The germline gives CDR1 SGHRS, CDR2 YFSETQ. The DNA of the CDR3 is TGCGCCAGCAGCTTAGAGTTGGGCCGCCCTGGAAACACCATATATTTT. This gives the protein CASSLELGRPGNTIYF.

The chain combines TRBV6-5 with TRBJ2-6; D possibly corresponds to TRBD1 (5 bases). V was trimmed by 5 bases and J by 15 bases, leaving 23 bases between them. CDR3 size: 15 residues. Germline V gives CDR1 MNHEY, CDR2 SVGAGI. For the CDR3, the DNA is TGTGCCAGCAGTCCAAATAGGGCAGGGTCGATCTCCCTGACTTTC. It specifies CASSPNRAGSISLTF.

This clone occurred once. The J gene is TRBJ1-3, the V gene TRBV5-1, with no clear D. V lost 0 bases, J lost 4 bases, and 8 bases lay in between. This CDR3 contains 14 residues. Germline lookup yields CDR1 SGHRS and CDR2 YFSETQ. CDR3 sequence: CASSLESSGNTIYF. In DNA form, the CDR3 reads TGCGCCAGCAGCTTGGAGAGTTCCGGAAACACCATATATTTT.

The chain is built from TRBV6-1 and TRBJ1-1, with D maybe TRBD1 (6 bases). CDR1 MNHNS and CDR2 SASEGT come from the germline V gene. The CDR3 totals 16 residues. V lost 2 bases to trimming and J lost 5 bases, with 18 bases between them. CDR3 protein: CASSEIGQGIWTEAFF. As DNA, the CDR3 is TGTGCCAGCAGTGAAATAGGGCAGGGGATATGGACTGAAGCTTTCTTT.

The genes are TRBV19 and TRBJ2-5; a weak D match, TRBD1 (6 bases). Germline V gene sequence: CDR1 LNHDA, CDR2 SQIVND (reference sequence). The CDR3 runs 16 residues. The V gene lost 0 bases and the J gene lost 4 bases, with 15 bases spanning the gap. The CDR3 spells CASSIDLWQGRETQYF. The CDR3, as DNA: TGTGCCAGTAGTATAGATCTATGGCAGGGGCGAGAGACCCAGTACTTC.

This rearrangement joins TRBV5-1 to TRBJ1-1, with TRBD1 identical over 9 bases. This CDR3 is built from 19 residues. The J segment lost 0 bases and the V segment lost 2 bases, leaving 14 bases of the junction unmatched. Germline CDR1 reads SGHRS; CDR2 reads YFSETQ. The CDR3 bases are TGCGCCAGCAGCTTCGACCCACAGGGGGCTCTACAGATGAACACTGAAGCTTTCTTT. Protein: CASSFDPQGALQMNTEAFF.

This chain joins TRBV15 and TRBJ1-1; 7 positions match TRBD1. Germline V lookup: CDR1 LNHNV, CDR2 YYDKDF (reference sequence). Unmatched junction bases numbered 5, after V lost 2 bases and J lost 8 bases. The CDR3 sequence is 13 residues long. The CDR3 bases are TGTGCCACCAGCAGACCAGGACAGGAGGAAGCTTTCTTT. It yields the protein CATSRPGQEEAFF. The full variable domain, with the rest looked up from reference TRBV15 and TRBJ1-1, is DAMVIQNPRYQVTQFGKPVTLSCSQTLNHNVMYWYQQKSSQAPKLLFHYYDKDFNNEADTPDNFQSRRPNTSFCFLDIRSPGLGDTAMYLCATSRPGQEEAFFGQGTRLTVV.

The CDR3 reads CASSLSGGSSYEQYF. The CDR3 region has the DNA TGTGCCAGCAGCCTCAGTGGCGGGAGCTCCTACGAGCAGTACTTC. The V gene is TRBV7-3, the J gene TRBJ2-7; 7 nucleotides line up with TRBD2. The CDR3 totals 15 residues. The germline gives CDR1 SGHTA, CDR2 FQGTGA. Germline trimming cut 5 bases from V and 0 bases from J; bases unmatched to any gene: 7.

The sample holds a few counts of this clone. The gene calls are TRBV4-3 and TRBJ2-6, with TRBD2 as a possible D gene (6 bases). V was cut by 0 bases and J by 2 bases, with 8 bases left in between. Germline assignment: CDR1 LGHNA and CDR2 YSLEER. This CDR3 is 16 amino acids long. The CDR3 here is CASSQESGAGANVLTF. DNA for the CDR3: TGCGCCAGCAGCCAAGAATCGGGGGCTGGGGCCAACGTCCTGACTTTC.

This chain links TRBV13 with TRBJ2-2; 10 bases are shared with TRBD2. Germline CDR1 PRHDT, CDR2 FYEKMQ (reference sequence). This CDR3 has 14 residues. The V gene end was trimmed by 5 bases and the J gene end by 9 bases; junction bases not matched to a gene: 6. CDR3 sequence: CASSLAGVPRELFF. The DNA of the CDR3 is TGTGCCAGCAGCCTAGCGGGGGTCCCTCGGGAGCTGTTTTTT. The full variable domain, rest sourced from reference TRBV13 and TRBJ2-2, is AAGVIQSPRHLIKEKRETATLKCYPIPRHDTVYWYQQGPGQDPQFLISFYEKMQSDKGSIPDRFSAQQFSDYHSELNMSSLELGDSALYFCASSLAGVPRELFFGEGSRLTVL.

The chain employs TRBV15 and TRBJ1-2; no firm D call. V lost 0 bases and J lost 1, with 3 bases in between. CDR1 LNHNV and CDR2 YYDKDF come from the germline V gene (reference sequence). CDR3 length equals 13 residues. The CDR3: CATSRDLNYGYTF. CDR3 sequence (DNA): TGTGCCACCAGCAGAGATCTTAACTATGGCTACACCTTC.

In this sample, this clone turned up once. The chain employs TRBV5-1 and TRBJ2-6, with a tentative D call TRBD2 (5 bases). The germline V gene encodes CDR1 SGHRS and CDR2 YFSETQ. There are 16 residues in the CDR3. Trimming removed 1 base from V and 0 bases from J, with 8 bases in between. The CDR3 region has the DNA TGCGCCAGCAGCTTGACCGGGAACTCTGGGGCCAACGTCCTGACTTTC. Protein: CASSLTGNSGANVLTF.

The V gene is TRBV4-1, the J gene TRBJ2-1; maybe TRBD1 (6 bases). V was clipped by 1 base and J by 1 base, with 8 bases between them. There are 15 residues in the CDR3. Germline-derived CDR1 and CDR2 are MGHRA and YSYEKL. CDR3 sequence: CASSQGTDSYNEQFF. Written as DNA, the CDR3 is TGCGCCAGCAGCCAAGGGACAGATTCCTACAATGAGCAGTTCTTC.